Presented here are 15 T cell receptor beta chains from one specimen sequenced in a study of blood T cells in healthy people across ages. Next came a second PCR, run for about 7 to 12 cycles, which used a sample-barcoded 5' primer along with a J-beta primer mix. One entry per CDR3 protein, called by TCRdb with MiXCR from the 5' RACE reads. The data hold about 1.6 million distinct CDR3 sequences, with around 35% observed a single time. Sequencing was done on a sample of blood. The receptors were gathered from a woman in her 30s in good health.

This clonotype has more than one count but fewer than ten. The chain employs TRBV7-2 and TRBJ1-2; the D gene is possibly TRBD1 (5 bases). Germline loops: CDR1 SGHTA, CDR2 FQGNSA. This CDR3 is built from 11 residues. With 8 bases removed from V and 8 bases from J, the gap between germline ends came to 12 bases. Here the CDR3 reads CASDRGTGYTF. The CDR3 DNA reads as TGTGCCAGCGATAGGGGTACGGGCTACACCTTC.

This clonotype has just a few counts. The chain combines TRBV28 with TRBJ2-7; D not resolved. V lost 8 bases and J 3 bases, leaving 14 bases between the germline ends. The CDR3 sequence is 13 residues long. Germline V CDR1 and CDR2: MDHEN, SYDVKM. CDR3 loop: CASRTPEGYEQYF. The CDR3 DNA is TGTGCCAGCCGGACCCCCGAAGGCTACGAGCAGTACTTC.

This clonotype has only one observation. The chain's CDR3 is CASRPNPPQTQYF. CDR3 sequence (DNA): TGTGCCAGCAGACCAAACCCCCCACAGACCCAGTACTTC. The V call is TRBV6-2 or TRBV6-3, the J call TRBJ2-7; D not certain. The J call is doubtful: the DNA matches TRBJ2-5 better. This CDR3 comprises 13 residues. In germline, CDR1 is MNHEY, CDR2 SVGEGT.

This CDR3 reads CASSYSVGLDRTYEQYF. Here the CDR3 DNA reads TGTGCCAGCAGTTACTCGGTCGGCCTAGACAGAACTTACGAGCAGTACTTC. This rearrangement joins TRBV6-5 to TRBJ2-7, with D possibly matching TRBD1 (5 bases). The germline gives CDR1 MNHEY, CDR2 SVGAGI. The CDR3 runs to 17 residues. V dropped 0 bases and J dropped 4 bases, with 19 bases sitting between them.

This clonotype was seen just once. V and J are TRBV7-8 and TRBJ1-5, with D perhaps TRBD1 (5 bases). The V end was cut by 4 bases, the J end by 5 bases, with 12 bases between. Germline CDR1 and CDR2: SGHVS and FQNEAQ. The CDR3 runs to 14 residues. In DNA, the CDR3 is TGTGCCAGCAGCTCACAGGTTCGGCATCAGCCCCAGCATTTT. It encodes CASSSQVRHQPQHF.

Only a few counts were recorded for this clonotype. One end of the junction fails to match germline, which may point to a read error. The J gene is TRBJ1-4, the V gene TRBV29-1; D gene uncertain. Germline CDR1 SQVTM, CDR2 ANQGSEA. This CDR3 is 12 amino acids long. In DNA form, the CDR3 reads TGCGGCGTTGTAGGGATAGATGAAAAACTGTTTTTT. Translating gives CGVVGIDEKLFF.

This chain links TRBV6-5 with TRBJ1-1; D unclear. The germline V gene encodes CDR1 MNHEY and CDR2 SVGAGI. Trimming left V 4 bases short and J 1 base short, with 10 bases between. This CDR3 has 14 amino acids. Here the CDR3 DNA reads TGTGCCAGCAGTTCCGACACCCAGAACACTGAAGCTTTCTTT. It is translated as CASSSDTQNTEAFF.

The chain employs TRBV7-3 and TRBJ2-1; no reliable D call. CDR1 SGHTA and CDR2 FQGTGA come from the germline V gene. Trimming shortened V by 0 bases and J by 8 bases, and 8 bases separated the two germline ends. The length of the CDR3 is 13 residues. CDR3 DNA: TGTGCCAGCAGCTTAACTTATACGGATGAGCAGTTCTTC. Protein: CASSLTYTDEQFF.

The V and J genes are TRBV21-1 and TRBJ1-5. TRBV21-1 is annotated as a pseudogene. The CDR3 totals 16 residues. The DNA of the CDR3 is TGTGCCAGCAGCAAAGTATTCCCGGAGTGCAATCAGCCCCAGCATTTT. Encoded protein: CASSKVFPECNQPQHF.

The V and J genes are TRBV6-1 and TRBJ2-1, with 8 bases fitting TRBD1. The CDR3 contains 15 residues. Germline V lookup: CDR1 MNHNS, CDR2 SASEGT. Trimming at V came to 11 bases and at J to 3 bases, leaving 12 bases not matched to a gene. The CDR3 is CASERQGFSYNEQFF. CDR3 DNA: TGTGCCTCTGAACGACAGGGGTTTAGCTACAATGAGCAGTTCTTC.

This clonotype appeared a few times. V is TRBV4-1 and J is TRBJ2-1, with D perhaps assigned TRBD1 or TRBD2 (5 bases each). Germline CDR1 reads MGHRA; CDR2 reads YSYEKL. V lost 1 base and J lost 13, with 11 bases in between. CDR3 size: 12 residues. In DNA, the CDR3 is TGCGCCAGCAGCCAAGTCCCTGGGGGACAGTTCTTC. Amino acid sequence: CASSQVPGGQFF.

This clonotype came up a few times. The chain carries TRBV7-2 and TRBJ2-5; TRBD1 matches at 9 bases. V lost 1 base, J lost 5 bases, and 5 bases stayed unmatched. Germline lookup yields CDR1 SGHTA and CDR2 FQGNSA. The CDR3 loop spans 15 amino acids. This chain's CDR3 is CASSLVGTGRETQYF. The CDR3 bases are TGTGCCAGCAGCTTAGTAGGGACAGGGAGGGAGACCCAGTACTTC. The full variable domain, completed using reference TRBV7-2 and TRBJ2-5, is GAGVSQSPSNKVTEKGKDVELRCDPISGHTALYWYRQSLGQGLEFLIYFQGNSAPDKSGLPSDRFSAERTGGSVSTLTIQRTQQEDSAVYLCASSLVGTGRETQYFGPGTRLLVL.

The rearrangement joins TRBV28 to TRBJ2-7; unclear D gene. Per germline, CDR1 MDHEN and CDR2 SYDVKM. V lost 1 base, J lost 1 base, and 20 bases lay in between. This CDR3 region has 18 residues. Here the CDR3 DNA reads TGTGCCAGCAGTTTATTGGCGCTCGGACGGGCGATTTCCTACGAGCAGTACTTC. Amino acid sequence: CASSLLALGRAISYEQYF.

CDR3 DNA sequence: TGTGCCAGCAAGTCCGACAGTGGTGATTCACCCCTCCACTTT. Its protein is CASKSDSGDSPLHF. The V call is TRBV6-5, the J call TRBJ1-6, with D perhaps TRBD1 (5 bases). V lost 7 bases and J lost 8, with 15 bases in between. The CDR3 totals 14 residues. Germline assignment: CDR1 MNHEY and CDR2 SVGAGI.

This chain connects TRBV5-4 to TRBJ2-7, with D perhaps TRBD1 or TRBD2 (5 bases each). The CDR3 is 16 amino acids. Trimming shortened V by 3 bases and J by 0 bases, and 16 bases separated the two germline ends. CDR1 and CDR2 (germline): SGHNT, YYREEE (reference sequence). This CDR3 is CASSWGLGTTSYEQYF. The CDR3 DNA follows: TGTGCCAGCAGCTGGGGTTTGGGGACCACCTCCTACGAGCAGTACTTC.